What follows describes a single TCR beta chain. The specificity of this receptor is unknown. Base qualities are not provided; no much larger clone lies one nucleotide away. To be included, a participant needed at least one PBMC sample from before ART initiation plus at least two post-ART samples. All participants with HIV were treated in the United States of America. Cryopreserved samples of about 1-10 million PBMC were thawed and washed before DNA extraction. At the time of the earliest PBMC sample, participants with HIV were aged between about 20 and 54 years. PBMC samples were contributed by each participant from 1-4 timepoints before ART initiation and 2-8 timepoints after ART initiation, with a median of 7 samples. Serial HIV viral load, CD4+ T-cell count, ART history and demographic data were obtained for every participant. A Qiagen kit on a QIAcube was used to extract genomic DNA from unsorted PBMC, with samples processed in batches of 12.

CDR1 and CDR2, looked up from the germline V gene, are MDHEN and SYDVKM. The CDR3 runs 15 amino acids, cysteine and phenylalanine included. Only CDR3 DNA remains: 45 bases, in frame from the first base. V is trimmed back by 7 bases and J by 2 bases, and the junction contains 4 bases that no gene match accounts for. The immunoSEQ hsTCRB v3.0 assay was used at survey level resolution to sequence the TRB variable region. TRB sequencing targeted a depth of 40,000-50,000 T-cell genomes per sample. An Illumina MiSeq with a v3 150-cycle kit was used to sequence the pooled TRB libraries. The original pipeline was this. Analysis of repertoires was carried out in R inside a reproducible Nextflow workflow spanning QC, data transformation and analysis. LymphoSeq2, an R package for AIRR-Seq data exploration, was used to implement custom analyses. Four samples that produced fewer than 5000 total TRB sequences were removed, so some 180 HIV repertoires were analyzed. Among the roughly 190 retained HIV repertoires, 55 to 60 were collected before ART initiation and 129 after ART initiation. Repertoires were downsampled to 5000 TRB nucleotide sequences, with summary statistics averaged over 100 downsampling iterations. Only TRB sequences with CDR3 regions of at least seven amino acids were retained for analysis. Diversity was measured with a Shannon entropy-derived clonality score and the Gini coefficient. Repertoire networks linked the top 5000 CDR3 amino acid sequences whenever two sequences differed by an edit distance of one. Antigen specificity groups and MHC restriction were predicted for TRB CDR3 amino acid sequences with GLIPH2. To flag known associations with CMV, EBV, HIV or tissue antigens, CDR3 amino acid sequences were compared against VDJdb and McPAS-TCR. Pre-ART, post-ART and control groups were compared with Wilcoxon signed-rank tests and Holm-Bonferroni correction. The source is immuneACCESS, and TCRdb retained only in-frame sequences with V and J called. Part of the clones is not carried over; for the studies checked, unresolved V genes explain less than half of this, and the remainder is unexplained. V and J calls and clone size are those listed in that table; D and trimming were worked out from the DNA. In all, the sample holds roughly 19,000 clones, and approximately 77% of those were seen once. Together, the top ten hold around 10% of the sample.

This sample is part of a study of long-term antiretroviral therapy in people with HIV (dated by TCRdb to the early 2020s). Regarding the research as a whole: The earliest samples were collected about a decade before the 2015 WHO recommendation for immediate ART, when ART was typically delayed until CD4 counts fell. This retrospective serial study examined whether starting ART and sustained HIV suppression were associated with changes in the composition and diversity of the TRB repertoire in peripheral blood. The cohort contributed about 200 cryopreserved PBMC samples from about 31 adults with confirmed HIV infection, collected serially over a mean of approximately six years (range 1-12). Of the roughly 32 participants with HIV, about twelve were female. No cross-contamination during QIAcube processing was seen in test extractions of a monoclonal T-cell line run alongside 30 to 35 polyclonal samples. Broad study findings and their caveats: The samples span the years 2004 to 2017, and the ART regimens used at that time may not be as effective as current regimens. Unsorted PBMC were profiled instead of sorted CD4+ and CD8+ T cells because pre-ART samples had limited cell numbers. Since PBMC availability was limited, sequencing covered only the TCR beta chain, with no alpha chain pairing. Inferences about post-ART repertoire changes are limited because no data were available on ART adherence, viral resistance or therapy changes. The repertoire was dominated across all time points by expanded TRB clones identified before ART initiation, although this dominance was seen to fluctuate and to decrease in many PLHIV after ART. A significant increase in TRB diversity was found to be associated with ART initiation, although TRB diversity was observed to remain significantly below that of transplant donor controls even after long-term ART. Narrower CDR3 length ranges were observed in HIV repertoires than in controls, and an antigen-experienced repertoire with only a slight naive shift after ART was suggested by the network structure.

The sequence derives from a man between 40 and 49 years old with HIV. Recombination joined TRBV28 with TRBJ1-3; TRBD1 matches 11 bases in the middle. The sample consisted of unsorted PBMCs, taken less than 2.5 years after starting antiretroviral therapy. The DNA reads TGTGCCAGCAAGGTGGACAGGGGGCCTGGAAACACCATATATTTT. Translation gives CASKVDRGPGNTIYF.